Listed here are 27 T cell receptor beta chains from one sample, sequenced in a study of T-cell reconstitution after alpha-beta-depleted transplantation in children. During its preparation, the TCRbeta library received unique molecular identifiers. In TCRdb, the PCR reads were re-called with MiXCR into one record per CDR3 protein. Seen here are 450,000 to 550,000 distinct CDR3 sequences, roughly an eighth observed once, and the top ten hold 14%. Sequencing was performed on PBMCs, mostly from graft donor cells, taken 180 days after TCRalphabeta/CD19-depleted stem cell transplant. These receptors were collected from a female patient aged 2 to 10 who had a stem cell transplant for aplastic anemia, so the T cells may come from the graft donor.

The V and J genes are TRBV6-1 and TRBJ2-7, with D maybe TRBD1 (6 bases). Germline CDR1 is MNHNS and CDR2 is SASEGT. Trimming removed 7 bases at V and 0 bases at J, with 16 bases between. CDR3 length: 15 residues. DNA of the CDR3: TGTGCCAGCACCTCCACAGGGAGCTTCTCCTACGAGCAGTACTTC. Translating gives CASTSTGSFSYEQYF.

The chain has TRBV9 and TRBJ2-2; 14 bases map to TRBD2. Per the germline V gene, CDR1 is SGDLS and CDR2 is YYNGEE. Trimming took 3 bases from V and 4 from J; bases not matched to a gene: 2. CDR3 size: 16 residues. The CDR3 sequence is CASSAGLAGGTGELFF. The CDR3 bases are TGTGCCAGCAGCGCCGGACTAGCGGGAGGCACCGGGGAGCTGTTTTTT.

This clonotype showed up just a few times. This chain links TRBV5-1 with TRBJ2-1, with TRBD2 matching over 11 bases. The CDR3 contains 18 residues. Germline V gene data show CDR1 as SGHRS and CDR2 as YFSETQ. J gave up 6 bases and V 1 base, and 12 bases lay outside the gene matches. The CDR3 region has the DNA TGCGCCAGCAGCTTGTCGATATTAGCGGGAGGGTCCGGCAATGAGCAGTTCTTC. Encoded protein: CASSLSILAGGSGNEQFF.

There are a few counts of this clonotype. The chain links TRBV20-1 to TRBJ2-1, with 9 bases matching TRBD1. The CDR3 loop spans 13 amino acids. Germline assignment: CDR1 DFQATT and CDR2 SNEGSKA (reference sequence). The V and J ends lost 6 bases and 4 bases, in that order; junction bases with no gene match: 4. For the CDR3, the DNA is TGCAGTGCCCGGGACAGGGAATACAATGAGCAGTTCTTC. It codes for CSARDREYNEQFF.

The chain couples TRBV28 to TRBJ2-1; 7 bases are a match to TRBD2. CDR1 MDHEN and CDR2 SYDVKM come from the germline V gene. The V gene end was trimmed by 3 bases and the J gene end by 15 bases; junction bases not matched to a gene: 8. The CDR3 runs to 12 residues. The CDR3 nucleotides read TGTGCCAGCAGTTTCATGCGGGGGACTTCGTTCTTC. Encoded protein: CASSFMRGTSFF.

This clonotype was detected only a few times. This chain uses TRBV7-3 with TRBJ2-3; no reliable D call. CDR3 length: 16 residues. The germline V gene has CDR1 SGHTA and CDR2 FQGTGA. The V gene lost 1 base and the J gene lost 0 bases, with 11 bases spanning the gap. The chain's CDR3 is CASSLRPTSSTDTQYF. The DNA for the CDR3 is TGTGCCAGCAGCTTAAGGCCAACTTCTAGCACAGATACGCAGTATTTT.

On this clonotype: It may be a read error: a sequence one base away is much more abundant. J is TRBJ2-7 and V is TRBV2; TRBD1 or TRBD2 may be the D gene (5 bases each). The germline gives CDR1 SNHLY, CDR2 FYNNEI. Deletions cut 8 bases from V and 0 bases from J, with 11 bases between. The CDR3 loop spans 13 amino acids. In DNA form, the CDR3 reads TGTGCCAGCGGGGACCGAGGCTCCTACGAGCAGTACGTC. This sequence encodes CASGDRGSYEQYV.

This clonotype has a handful of counts. The V call is TRBV12-3 or TRBV12-4, the J call TRBJ1-4; D is undetermined. The CDR3 length is 15 residues. Deletions cut 2 bases from V and 3 bases from J, with 10 bases between. The CDR3 protein is CASSLRAAANEKLFF. CDR3 DNA: TGTGCCAGCAGTTTAAGAGCCGCGGCTAATGAAAAACTGTTTTTT.

The chain uses TRBV5-1 and TRBJ2-3; 7 nucleotides align to TRBD1. The germline CDR1 and CDR2 sequences are SGHRS and YFSETQ. CDR3 size: 15 residues. V trimming: 5 bases; J trimming: 1 base; junction bases outside the gene matches: 7. DNA for the CDR3: TGCGCCAGCAGACTTATGACAGGGCGCACAGATACGCAGTATTTT. Amino acid sequence: CASRLMTGRTDTQYF.

The chain employs TRBV5-1 and TRBJ2-2; D possibly corresponds to TRBD1 (6 bases). The CDR3 consists of 14 residues. Trimming left V 1 base short and J 6 bases short, with 10 bases between. From germline, CDR1 is SGHRS and CDR2 YFSETQ. The chain's CDR3 is CASSLYRESGELFF. CDR3 in DNA: TGCGCCAGCAGCTTGTACAGGGAATCCGGGGAGCTGTTTTTT.

This clonotype was observed a handful of times. The chain combines TRBV20-1 with TRBJ1-2, with D maybe TRBD1 (5 bases). There are 13 residues in the CDR3. Per germline, CDR1 DFQATT and CDR2 SNEGSKA (reference sequence). The germline V and J ends were trimmed by 4 bases and 3 bases, with 12 bases remaining between them. The CDR3 DNA sequence: TGCAGTGCTAACAGGTTGGGAGACTATGGCTACACCTTC. This sequence encodes CSANRLGDYGYTF.

This clonotype was seen a handful of times. The chain links TRBV7-2 to TRBJ2-7; D may be TRBD1 or TRBD2 (6 bases each). The CDR3 spans 17 residues. V lost 6 bases and J 2 bases, leaving 23 bases between the germline ends. Looked up from germline, CDR1 is SGHTA and CDR2 is FQGNSA. The CDR3 DNA is TGTGCCAGCAGTCAGAGACCCACGGGGGCGGGGCCCTACGAGCAGTACGTC. Translating it yields CASSQRPTGAGPYEQYV.

The chain links TRBV5-4 to TRBJ2-3; D is perhaps TRBD2 (6 bases). CDR1 and CDR2 from the germline V gene are SGHNT and YYREEE (reference sequence). This CDR3 is 17 amino acids long. Trimming took off 1 base at V and 3 bases at J, with 18 bases between the two ends. CDR3 loop: CASSLLIREAGTDTQYF. DNA for the CDR3: TGTGCCAGCAGCTTGCTTATAAGGGAGGCGGGGACAGATACGCAGTATTTT.

V and J are TRBV21-1 and TRBJ2-1; the table calls TRBD2, which could not be checked here. TRBV21-1 represents a pseudogene. The CDR3 spans 16 residues. The CDR3 is CASSKITSGEYNEQFF. The CDR3 bases are TGTGCCAGCAGCAAAATAACTAGCGGAGAATACAATGAGCAGTTCTTC.

This clonotype appeared a few times. The chain is built from TRBV18 and TRBJ2-1, with unresolved D. The CDR3 extends over 16 amino acids. Germline assignment: CDR1 KGHSH and CDR2 LQKENI. Trimming stripped 1 base from V and 2 bases from J, with 12 bases between. Here the CDR3 reads CASSPLPRSPYNEQFF. The DNA for the CDR3 is TGTGCCAGCTCACCACTTCCCAGGTCACCCTACAATGAGCAGTTCTTC.

This clonotype showed up just a few times. The rearrangement joins TRBV2 to TRBJ2-1; D uncertain. The germline CDR1 and CDR2 sequences are SNHLY and FYNNEI. The CDR3 length is 14 residues. Trimming cost V 4 bases and J 6 bases, with 13 bases left between them. CDR3 amino acids: CASSVGLRSNEQFF. The CDR3 DNA sequence: TGTGCCAGCAGTGTAGGGCTACGCAGCAATGAGCAGTTCTTC.

The chain links TRBV20-1 to TRBJ2-2; TRBD2 might be the D (6 bases). The V gene lost 2 bases and the J gene lost 5 bases, with 12 bases spanning the gap. CDR3 length: 14 amino acids. Per the germline V gene, CDR1 is DFQATT and CDR2 is SNEGSKA (reference sequence). The CDR3 coding sequence is TGCAGTGCTAGACGGGAGTCGGTAACCGGGGAGCTGTTTTTT. Translation: CSARRESVTGELFF.

The rearrangement joins TRBV30 to TRBJ1-1; D remains ambiguous. The CDR3 contains 13 residues. Trimming shortened V by 2 bases and J by 0 bases, and 7 bases separated the two germline ends. Germline CDR1 reads GTSNPN; CDR2 reads SVGIG (reference sequence). The CDR3 protein is CAWSPLVNTEAFF. CDR3 DNA: TGTGCCTGGAGTCCTTTGGTGAACACTGAAGCTTTCTTT.

In regard to this clonotype: Germline and junction disagree at one end, which may indicate a read error. The chain couples TRBV2 to TRBJ1-1, with TRBD1 as a possible D gene (5 bases). CDR1 is SNHLY and CDR2 is FYNNEI in the germline V gene. This CDR3 comprises 14 residues. This chain's CDR3 is CTSTEAGPFTEAFF. In nucleotides, the CDR3 is TGTACCAGCACAGAAGCGGGACCGTTCACTGAAGCTTTCTTT.

This clonotype has only a few counts. The gene calls are TRBV15 and TRBJ2-3, with TRBD1 identical over 8 bases. This CDR3 has 15 amino acids. V shed 5 bases and J 4 bases; nucleotides not matched to a gene: 8. Germline lookup yields CDR1 LNHNV and CDR2 YYDKDF (reference sequence). The CDR3 DNA reads as TGTGCCACCAGCGGCGGGACAGGTGGTGCAGATACGCAGTATTTT. It codes for CATSGGTGGADTQYF.

The J gene is TRBJ2-1, the V gene TRBV11-2, with 9 bases matching TRBD2. The CDR3 length is 15 residues. The ends lost 4 bases at V and 1 base at J; junction bases unmatched: 2. The V gene's germline CDR1 is SGHAT and CDR2 FQNNGV. CDR3 in amino acids: CASSSSGKSYNEQFF. CDR3 bases: TGTGCCAGCAGCTCTAGCGGGAAGTCCTACAATGAGCAGTTCTTC.

This clonotype came up many times. The CDR3 reads CSARDGVNQPQHF. For the CDR3, the DNA is TGCAGTGCTAGAGATGGCGTTAACCAGCCCCAGCATTTT. V and J are TRBV20-1 and TRBJ1-5; D unclear. The CDR3 is 13 residues long. Trimming took off 0 bases at V and 7 bases at J, with 10 bases between the two ends. Per the germline V gene, CDR1 is DFQATT and CDR2 is SNEGSKA (reference sequence).

This chain links TRBV5-5 with TRBJ2-6; no reliable D call. The CDR3 contains 15 residues. Trimming took off 0 bases at V and 4 bases at J, with 8 bases between the two ends. Germline V gives CDR1 SGHKS, CDR2 YYEKEE (reference sequence). The CDR3 region has the DNA TGTGCCAGCAGCTTGGTTACACCCGGGGCCAACGTCCTGACTTTC. It yields the protein CASSLVTPGANVLTF.

In this sample, this clonotype turned up a few times. The gene calls are TRBV15 and TRBJ2-5; TRBD2 might be the D (6 bases). Trimming removed 1 base at V and 5 bases at J, with 8 bases between. The CDR3 loop spans 13 amino acids. Germline V lookup: CDR1 LNHNV, CDR2 YYDKDF (reference sequence). The CDR3: CATSRVGGETQYF. The CDR3 DNA sequence: TGTGCCACCAGCAGAGTAGGAGGGGAGACCCAGTACTTC.

The table lists this clonotype with a few counts. This chain's CDR3 is CSGQGAQYEQYF. The CDR3 DNA reads as TGCAGCGGACAGGGGGCGCAGTACGAGCAGTACTTC. The gene calls are TRBV29-1 and TRBJ2-7, with TRBD1 matching 10 bases. CDR1 is SQVTM and CDR2 is ANQGSEA in the germline V gene. The V and J ends lost 7 bases and 4 bases, in that order; junction bases with no gene match: 4. This CDR3 comprises 12 residues.

This clonotype was counted between two and nine times. The chain carries TRBV9 and TRBJ2-1; D possibly corresponds to TRBD1 (5 bases). V gave up 0 bases and J gave up 7 bases, with 14 bases separating them. Per the germline V gene, CDR1 is SGDLS and CDR2 is YYNGEE. The CDR3 runs to 15 residues. The DNA for the CDR3 is TGTGCCAGCAGCGTAGATGGGGCCTTGGGGAATGAGCAGTTCTTC. It codes for CASSVDGALGNEQFF.

This sequence joins TRBV7-8 and TRBJ2-3; possibly TRBD1 for D (6 bases). V lost 5 bases and J 0 bases, leaving 18 bases between the germline ends. CDR1 is SGHVS and CDR2 is FQNEAQ in the germline V gene. The CDR3 loop spans 17 amino acids. CDR3 region: CASSGDLGQSSTDTQYF. The CDR3 DNA is TGTGCCAGCAGCGGGGACCTCGGACAGTCAAGCACAGATACGCAGTATTTT.